The 15 T cell receptor beta chains given below trace back to one sample, sequenced in a study of blood T cell repertoires in COVID-19. Profiled with immunoSEQ multiplex PCR; TCRdb holds only in-frame clones, not every one. The top ten hold about 17% of the sample, which has roughly 30,000 clones, around 90% seen once. The material sequenced was peripheral blood. All receptors derive from a human donor in a cohort sampled during active COVID-19.

The chain uses TRBV19 and TRBJ2-7; 10 bases map to TRBD2. Germline CDR1 is LNHDA and CDR2 is SQIVND (reference sequence). The CDR3 totals 15 residues. J gave up 4 bases and V 6 bases, and 9 bases lay outside the gene matches. The CDR3 DNA reads TGTGCCAGTAGCACACTAGCGGGAAATAATTACGAGCAGTACTTC. Protein: CASSTLAGNNYEQYF.

J is TRBJ2-2 and V is TRBV27; 8 bases map to TRBD2. The junction had 9 bases not matched to a gene; V was cut back by 6 bases and J by 6 bases. The V gene's germline CDR1 is MNHEY and CDR2 SMNVEV (reference sequence). CDR3 size: 15 residues. CDR3 sequence (DNA): TGTGCCAGCAGGGGACTAGGGGGGGTTCCCGGGGAGCTGTTTTTT. Protein sequence: CASRGLGGVPGELFF.

The genes are TRBV5-4 and TRBJ2-3, with 7 bases aligning to TRBD2. Germline V CDR1 and CDR2: SGHNT, YYREEE (reference sequence). The junction had 6 bases not matched to a gene; V was cut back by 2 bases and J by 0 bases. This CDR3 is 16 amino acids long. CDR3 protein: CASSLGAGASTDTQYF. The CDR3, as DNA: TGTGCCAGCAGCTTAGGCGCGGGAGCTAGCACAGATACGCAGTATTTT. Filled out from reference TRBV5-4 and TRBJ2-3, the complete variable domain reads ETGVTQSPTHLIKTRGQQVTLRCSSQSGHNTVSWYQQALGQGPQFIFQYYREEENGRGNFPPRFSGLQFPNYSSELNVNALELDDSALYLCASSLGAGASTDTQYFGPGTRLTVL.

The V and J genes are TRBV11-2 and TRBJ2-7, with 11 bases aligning to TRBD2. There are 15 residues in the CDR3. The V gene end was trimmed by 3 bases and the J gene end by 3 bases; junction bases not matched to a gene: 4. CDR1 is SGHAT, CDR2 FQNNGV, per germline. CDR3 amino acids: CASSFSTSGNYEQYF. The CDR3 DNA is TGTGCCAGCAGCTTCTCGACTAGCGGGAACTACGAGCAGTACTTC.

This rearrangement joins TRBV28 to TRBJ2-3, with 7 nucleotides matching TRBD2. The trim removed 4 bases at V and 2 bases at J, leaving 15 bases unmatched. CDR3 length: 18 amino acids. CDR1 and CDR2 from the germline V gene are MDHEN and SYDVKM. CDR3 bases: TGTGCCAGCAGTTCCTCTCCTTCCAGGGCGGGAGACACAGATACGCAGTATTTT. As protein: CASSSSPSRAGDTDTQYF.

This chain joins TRBV18 and TRBJ1-2; the D is unclear. CDR1 and CDR2 from the germline V gene are KGHSH and LQKENI. The germline V and J ends were trimmed by 4 bases and 0 bases, with 12 bases remaining between them. This CDR3 has 15 amino acids. The CDR3 DNA follows: TGTGCCAGCTCACTGGAAATTCAGGCTAACTATGGCTACACCTTC. This translates into CASSLEIQANYGYTF.

The chain links TRBV10-3 to TRBJ1-5; 10 bases line up with TRBD1. The CDR3 covers 13 residues. Germline loops: CDR1 ENHRY, CDR2 SYGVKD. The V segment lost 2 bases and the J segment 10 bases; nucleotides outside the gene matches: 2. The CDR3 bases are TGTGCCATCAGTGAGGGGGACAGGGGCCCCCAGCATTTT. As protein: CAISEGDRGPQHF.

The chain is built from TRBV5-1 and TRBJ2-2; 11 bases are shared with TRBD2. Germline CDR1 reads SGHRS; CDR2 reads YFSETQ. The CDR3 spans 17 residues. V lost 2 bases and J lost 2; bases outside the gene matches: 5. CDR3 sequence reads: CASSFPSGGSNTGELFF. The CDR3 DNA reads TGCGCCAGCAGCTTCCCTAGCGGGGGGTCAAACACCGGGGAGCTGTTTTTT.

The V gene is TRBV19, the J gene TRBJ2-3, with 8 bases lining up with TRBD2. J was trimmed by 4 bases and V by 6 bases; bases with no gene match: 9. Germline CDR1 reads LNHDA; CDR2 reads SQIVND (reference sequence). The CDR3 consists of 15 residues. The CDR3 protein is CASSPGLVVPDTQYF. Here the CDR3 DNA reads TGTGCCAGTAGCCCGGGACTAGTAGTACCAGATACGCAGTATTTT. The full variable domain, in which reference TRBV19 and TRBJ2-3 provide the parts outside the CDR3, is DGGITQSPKYLFRKEGQNVTLSCEQNLNHDAMYWYRQDPGQGLRLIYYSQIVNDFQKGDIAEGYSVSREKKESFPLTVTSAQKNPTAFYLCASSPGLVVPDTQYFGPGTRLTVL.

The CDR3 DNA reads as TGTGCCAGCTCACCAGGGCTAGCGGGAGCGGGAGCAGATACGCAGTATTTT. Translation gives CASSPGLAGAGADTQYF. V usage is TRBV18 and J usage is TRBJ2-3; 10 bases map to TRBD2. CDR3 length: 17 residues. Germline V gene sequence: CDR1 KGHSH, CDR2 LQKENI. J gave up 4 bases and V 2 bases, and 9 bases lay outside the gene matches.

The chain carries TRBV11-2 and TRBJ2-5, with 16 bases that match TRBD2. CDR3 length: 18 amino acids. Germline assignment: CDR1 SGHAT and CDR2 FQNNGV. J was trimmed by 5 bases and V by 0 bases; bases with no gene match: 6. CDR3 nucleotide sequence: TGTGCCAGCAGCTTAGACTTGGGGACTAGCGGGGGGGCGGAGACCCAGTACTTC. This encodes CASSLDLGTSGGAETQYF.

This chain joins TRBV2 and TRBJ2-2; 8 positions match TRBD2. CDR3 length: 15 amino acids. V lost 4 bases to trimming and J lost 5 bases; unmatched junction nucleotides: 6. Germline assignment: CDR1 SNHLY and CDR2 FYNNEI. CDR3 in amino acids: CASSANSGVTGELFF. In nucleotides, the CDR3 is TGTGCCAGCAGTGCGAATAGCGGGGTAACCGGGGAGCTGTTTTTT.

The V gene is TRBV15, the J gene TRBJ1-2, with 10 bases fitting TRBD1. Looked up from germline, CDR1 is LNHNV and CDR2 is YYDKDF (reference sequence). The CDR3 is 14 amino acids. V trimming: 5 bases; J trimming: 8 bases; junction bases outside the gene matches: 8. The CDR3 region has the DNA TGTGCCACCAGCGGGGGACAGGGGATGGAGGGCTACACCTTC. Protein sequence: CATSGGQGMEGYTF.

The rearrangement joins TRBV28 to TRBJ2-5, with 10 bases aligning to TRBD1. The CDR3 sequence is 15 residues long. The V and J ends lost 5 bases and 5 bases, in that order; junction bases with no gene match: 8. Germline V lookup: CDR1 MDHEN, CDR2 SYDVKM. The CDR3 spells CASSAGTGVTETQYF. In DNA form, the CDR3 reads TGTGCCAGCAGTGCCGGGACAGGGGTAACCGAGACCCAGTACTTC.

The rearrangement uses TRBV29-1 and TRBJ2-5; a weak D match, TRBD2 (6 bases). This CDR3 comprises 14 residues. Trimming left V 2 bases short and J 4 bases short, with 14 bases between. Germline-derived CDR1 and CDR2 are SQVTM and ANQGSEA. The CDR3 spells CSVETREWGETQYF. The CDR3 bases are TGCAGCGTTGAAACACGGGAGTGGGGAGAGACCCAGTACTTC.